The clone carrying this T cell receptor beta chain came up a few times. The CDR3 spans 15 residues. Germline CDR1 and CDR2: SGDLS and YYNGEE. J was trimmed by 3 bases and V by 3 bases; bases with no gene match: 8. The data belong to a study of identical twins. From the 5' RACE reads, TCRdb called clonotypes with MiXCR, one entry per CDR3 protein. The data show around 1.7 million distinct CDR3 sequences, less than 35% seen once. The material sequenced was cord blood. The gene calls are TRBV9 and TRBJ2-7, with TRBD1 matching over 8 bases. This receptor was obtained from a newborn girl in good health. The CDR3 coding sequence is TGTGCCAGCAGCGACCCCGACAGGGGCGGCTACGAGCAGTACTTC. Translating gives CASSDPDRGGYEQYF.